The clone carrying this TCR beta chain was found once. This entry comes from a study of cytomegalovirus exposure and HLA in healthy donors. This CDR3 comprises 13 residues. J was trimmed by 5 bases and V by 6 bases; bases with no gene match: 3. Looked up from germline, CDR1 is SEHNR and CDR2 is FQNEAQ (reference sequence). PCR involved 60 Vbeta and 13 Jbeta primers. TCRdb's table, derived via immunoSEQ multiplex PCR, lists solely in-frame clones and lacks some. The sample shows some 220,000 clones, 85% of them seen only once. The clonotype comes from a girl under 10 years old in good health and CMV-seronegative. The chain is built from TRBV7-9 and TRBJ2-3; 9 bases line up with TRBD1. Sequenced input: PBMCs. The CDR3 loop reads CASSPGQGDTQYF. CDR3 DNA: TGTGCCAGCAGTCCGGGACAGGGAGATACGCAGTATTTT.